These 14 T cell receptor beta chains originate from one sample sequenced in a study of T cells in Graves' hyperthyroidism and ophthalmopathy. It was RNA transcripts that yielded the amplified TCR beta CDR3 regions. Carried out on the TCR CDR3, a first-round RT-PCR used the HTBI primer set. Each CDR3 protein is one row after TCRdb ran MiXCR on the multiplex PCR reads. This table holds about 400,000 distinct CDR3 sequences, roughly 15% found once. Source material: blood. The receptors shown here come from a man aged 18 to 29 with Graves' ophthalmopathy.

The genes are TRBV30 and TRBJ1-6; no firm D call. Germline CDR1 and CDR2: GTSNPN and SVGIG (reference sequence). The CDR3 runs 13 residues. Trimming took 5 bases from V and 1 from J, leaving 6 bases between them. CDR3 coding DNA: TGTGCCTGGGGTCGTTCCTATAATTCACCCCTCCACTTT. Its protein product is CAWGRSYNSPLHF.

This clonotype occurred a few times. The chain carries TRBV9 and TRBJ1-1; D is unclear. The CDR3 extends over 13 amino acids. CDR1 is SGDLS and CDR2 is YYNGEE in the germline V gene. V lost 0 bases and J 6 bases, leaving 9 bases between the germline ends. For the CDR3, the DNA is TGTGCCAGCAGCGTAGGGGCGTCCCCTGAAGCTTTCTTT. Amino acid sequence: CASSVGASPEAFF.

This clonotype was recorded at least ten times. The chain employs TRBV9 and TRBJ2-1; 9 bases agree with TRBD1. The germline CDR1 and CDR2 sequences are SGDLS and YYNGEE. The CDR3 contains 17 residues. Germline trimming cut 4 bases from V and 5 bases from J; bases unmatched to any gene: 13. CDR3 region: CASSPDRGGPRNNEQFF. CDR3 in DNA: TGTGCCAGCAGCCCGGACAGGGGAGGACCAAGAAACAATGAGCAGTTCTTC.

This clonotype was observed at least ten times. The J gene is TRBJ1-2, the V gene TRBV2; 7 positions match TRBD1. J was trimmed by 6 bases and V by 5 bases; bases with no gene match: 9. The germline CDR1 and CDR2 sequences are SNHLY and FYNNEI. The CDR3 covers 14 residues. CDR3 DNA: TGTGCCAGCAGTTTCGACAGGGCCGCCAATGGCTACACCTTC. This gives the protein CASSFDRAANGYTF.

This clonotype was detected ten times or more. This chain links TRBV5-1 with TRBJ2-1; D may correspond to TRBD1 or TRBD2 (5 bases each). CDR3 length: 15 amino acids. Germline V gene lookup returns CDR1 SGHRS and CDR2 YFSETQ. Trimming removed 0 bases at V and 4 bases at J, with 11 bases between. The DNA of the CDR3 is TGCGCCAGCAGCTTGGTAGGGGACCAATACAATGAGCAGTTCTTC. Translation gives CASSLVGDQYNEQFF. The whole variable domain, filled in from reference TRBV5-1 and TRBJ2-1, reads KAGVTQTPRYLIKTRGQQVTLSCSPISGHRSVSWYQQTPGQGLQFLFEYFSETQRNKGNFPGRFSGRQFSNSRSEMNVSTLELGDSALYLCASSLVGDQYNEQFFGPGTRLTVL.

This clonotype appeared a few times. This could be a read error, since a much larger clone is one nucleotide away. The CDR3 nucleotides are TGTGCCAGCAGCCCTAACTATGAGCAGTTCTTC. Amino acids: CASSPNYEQFF. V and J are TRBV7-9 and TRBJ2-1; D remains unclear. The germline V and J ends were trimmed by 5 bases and 8 bases, with 7 bases remaining between them. This CDR3 comprises 11 residues. The germline V gene has CDR1 SEHNR and CDR2 FQNEAQ (reference sequence).

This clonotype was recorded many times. The CDR3 DNA follows: TGCAGTGCACGACAGGGGGCCAACGAGCAGTACTTC. This gives the protein CSARQGANEQYF. The V call is TRBV20-1, the J call TRBJ2-7; 10 bases agree with TRBD1. The V and J ends lost 6 bases and 5 bases, in that order; junction bases with no gene match: 4. This CDR3 has 12 residues. CDR1 DFQATT and CDR2 SNEGSKA come from the germline V gene (reference sequence).

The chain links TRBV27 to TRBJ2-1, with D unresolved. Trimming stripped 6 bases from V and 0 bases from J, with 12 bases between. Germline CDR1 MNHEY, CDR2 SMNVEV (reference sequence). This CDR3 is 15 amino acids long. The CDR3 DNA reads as TGTGCCAGCAGGCTCTCCCGAAGCTCCTACAATGAGCAGTTCTTC. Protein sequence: CASRLSRSSYNEQFF.

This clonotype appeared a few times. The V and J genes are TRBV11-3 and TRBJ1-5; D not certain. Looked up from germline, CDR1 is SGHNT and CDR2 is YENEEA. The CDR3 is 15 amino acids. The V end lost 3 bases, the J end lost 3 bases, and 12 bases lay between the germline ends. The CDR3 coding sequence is TGTGCCAGCAGCTTGGTTGCAGGCTACAATCAGCCCCAGCATTTT. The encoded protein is CASSLVAGYNQPQHF.

The CDR3, as DNA: TGTGCCAGCAGCCCTGGGGGCGAACTTACTAAAAAACTGTTTTTT. This translates into CASSPGGELTKKLFF. The chain carries TRBV7-6 and TRBJ1-4; D might be TRBD1 (6 bases). V was pared by 5 bases and J by 9 bases, with 19 bases between. Per the germline V gene, CDR1 is SGHVS and CDR2 is FNYEAQ. This CDR3 has 15 residues.

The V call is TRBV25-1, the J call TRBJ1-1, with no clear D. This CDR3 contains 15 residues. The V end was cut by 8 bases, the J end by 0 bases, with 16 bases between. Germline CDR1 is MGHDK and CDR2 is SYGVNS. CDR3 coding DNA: TGTGCCAGCTCGGGTACAGAAATCATGAACACTGAAGCTTTCTTT. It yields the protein CASSGTEIMNTEAFF.

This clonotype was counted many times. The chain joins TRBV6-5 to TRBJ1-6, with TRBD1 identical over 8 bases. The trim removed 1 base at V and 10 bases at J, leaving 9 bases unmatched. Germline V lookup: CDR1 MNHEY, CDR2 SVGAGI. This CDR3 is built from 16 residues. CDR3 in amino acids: CASSYYPDRGGSPLHF. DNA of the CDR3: TGTGCCAGCAGTTACTACCCCGACAGGGGTGGCTCACCCCTCCACTTT.

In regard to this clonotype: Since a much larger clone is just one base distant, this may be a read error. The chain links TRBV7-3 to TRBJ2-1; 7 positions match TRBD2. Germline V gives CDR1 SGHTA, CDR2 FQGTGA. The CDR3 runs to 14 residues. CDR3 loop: CASSQAGVDNEQLF. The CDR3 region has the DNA TGCGCCAGCAGCCAGGCGGGGGTAGACAATGAGCAGTTATTC.

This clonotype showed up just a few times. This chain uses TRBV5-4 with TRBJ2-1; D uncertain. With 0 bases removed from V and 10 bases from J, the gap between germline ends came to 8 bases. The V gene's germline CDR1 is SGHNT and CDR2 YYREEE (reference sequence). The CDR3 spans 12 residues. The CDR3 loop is CASSLEAPEQFF. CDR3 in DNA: TGTGCCAGCAGCTTGGAAGCACCCGAGCAGTTCTTC.